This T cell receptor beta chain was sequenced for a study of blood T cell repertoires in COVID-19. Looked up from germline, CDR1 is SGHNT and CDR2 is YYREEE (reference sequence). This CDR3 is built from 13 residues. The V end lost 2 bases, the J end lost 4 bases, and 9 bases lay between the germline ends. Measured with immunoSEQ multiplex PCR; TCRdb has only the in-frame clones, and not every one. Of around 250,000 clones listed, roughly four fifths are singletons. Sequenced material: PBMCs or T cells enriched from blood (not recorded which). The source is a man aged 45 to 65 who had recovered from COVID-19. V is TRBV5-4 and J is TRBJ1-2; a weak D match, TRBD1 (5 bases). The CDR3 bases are TGTGCCAGCAGCTTTGCAGGGTCCTATGGCTACACCTTC. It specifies CASSFAGSYGYTF.